The 3 T cell receptor beta chains below come from one sample, sequenced in a study of early T cells in non-severe SARS-CoV-2 infection. TCRdb processed the 5' RACE reads anew with MiXCR; each CDR3 protein has one entry. Altogether 80,000 to 100,000 distinct CDR3 sequences are present, around an eighth being singletons, with the ten largest covering just over 6.5%. Sequenced material: whole blood. All receptors derive from an adult who was a healthcare worker with PCR-confirmed SARS-CoV-2 infection or an uninfected control (not recorded which).

The chain carries TRBV20-1 and TRBJ1-1; D might be TRBD1 (5 bases). V lost 0 bases and J 1 base, leaving 12 bases between the germline ends. The CDR3 has 15 amino acids. CDR1 DFQATT and CDR2 SNEGSKA come from the germline V gene (reference sequence). CDR3 amino acids: CSARDSRDGNTEAFF. In DNA, the CDR3 is TGCAGTGCTAGAGATTCCCGGGACGGGAACACTGAAGCTTTCTTT.

The rearrangement uses TRBV20-1 and TRBJ1-4; D gene uncertain. Trimming pared 1 base from V and 8 bases from J, leaving 8 bases between. This CDR3 has 12 amino acids. Per germline, CDR1 DFQATT and CDR2 SNEGSKA (reference sequence). The chain's CDR3 is CSARGEREKLFF. DNA of the CDR3: TGCAGTGCTAGAGGGGAGCGGGAAAAACTGTTTTTT.

This clonotype was observed a handful of times. The V gene is TRBV4-3, the J gene TRBJ2-1; 13 bases match TRBD2. Germline V gene lookup returns CDR1 LGHNA and CDR2 YSLEER. The CDR3 contains 15 residues. Losses at the gene ends were 3 bases for V and 9 bases for J; bases not matched to a gene: 5. As DNA, the CDR3 is TGCGCCAGCAGCCAGACTAGCGGGAGGCTGAGTGAGCAGTTCTTC. Its translation is CASSQTSGRLSEQFF.